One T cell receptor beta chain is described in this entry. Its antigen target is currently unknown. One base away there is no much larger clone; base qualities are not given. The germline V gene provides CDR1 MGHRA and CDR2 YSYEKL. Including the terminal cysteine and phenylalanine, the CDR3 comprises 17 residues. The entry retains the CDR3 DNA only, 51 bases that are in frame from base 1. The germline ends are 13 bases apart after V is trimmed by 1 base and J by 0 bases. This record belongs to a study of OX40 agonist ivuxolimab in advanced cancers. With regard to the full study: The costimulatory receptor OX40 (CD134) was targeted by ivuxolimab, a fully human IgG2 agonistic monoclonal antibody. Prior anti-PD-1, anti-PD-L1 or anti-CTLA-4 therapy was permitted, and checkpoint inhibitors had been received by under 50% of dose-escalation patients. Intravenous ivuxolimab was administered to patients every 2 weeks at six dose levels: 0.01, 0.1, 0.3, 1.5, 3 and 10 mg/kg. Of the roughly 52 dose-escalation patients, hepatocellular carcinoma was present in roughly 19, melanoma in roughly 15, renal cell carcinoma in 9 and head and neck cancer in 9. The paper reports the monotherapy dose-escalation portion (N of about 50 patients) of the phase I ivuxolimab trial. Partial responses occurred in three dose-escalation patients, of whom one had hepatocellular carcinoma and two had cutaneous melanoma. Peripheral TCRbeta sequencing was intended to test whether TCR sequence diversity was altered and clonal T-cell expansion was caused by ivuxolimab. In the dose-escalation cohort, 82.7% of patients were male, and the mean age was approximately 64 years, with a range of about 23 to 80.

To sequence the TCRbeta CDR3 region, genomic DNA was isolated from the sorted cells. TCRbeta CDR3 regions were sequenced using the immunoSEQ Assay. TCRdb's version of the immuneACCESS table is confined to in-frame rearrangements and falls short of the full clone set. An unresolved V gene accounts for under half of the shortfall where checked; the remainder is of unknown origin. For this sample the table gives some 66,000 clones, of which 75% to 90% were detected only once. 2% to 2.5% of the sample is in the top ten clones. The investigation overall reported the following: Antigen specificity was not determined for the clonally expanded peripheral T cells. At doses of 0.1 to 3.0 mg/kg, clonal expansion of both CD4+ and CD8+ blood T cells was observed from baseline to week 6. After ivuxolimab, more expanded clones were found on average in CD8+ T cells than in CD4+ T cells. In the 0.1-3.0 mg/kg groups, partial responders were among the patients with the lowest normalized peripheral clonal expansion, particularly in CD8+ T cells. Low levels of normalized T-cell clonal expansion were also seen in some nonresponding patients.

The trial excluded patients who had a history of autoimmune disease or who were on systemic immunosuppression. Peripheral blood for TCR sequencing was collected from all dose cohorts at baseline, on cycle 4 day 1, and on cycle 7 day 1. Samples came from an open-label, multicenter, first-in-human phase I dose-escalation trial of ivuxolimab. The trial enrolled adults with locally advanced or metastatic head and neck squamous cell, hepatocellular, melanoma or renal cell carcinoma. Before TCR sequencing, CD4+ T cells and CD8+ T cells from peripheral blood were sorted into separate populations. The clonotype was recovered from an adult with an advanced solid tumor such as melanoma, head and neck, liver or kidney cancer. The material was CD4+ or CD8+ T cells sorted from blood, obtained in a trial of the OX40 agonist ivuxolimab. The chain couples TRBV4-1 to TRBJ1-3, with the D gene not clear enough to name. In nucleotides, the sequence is TGCGCCAGCAGCCAAGGAGAGTGGCATAACTCTGGAAACACCATATATTTT. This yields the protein CASSQGEWHNSGNTIYF.